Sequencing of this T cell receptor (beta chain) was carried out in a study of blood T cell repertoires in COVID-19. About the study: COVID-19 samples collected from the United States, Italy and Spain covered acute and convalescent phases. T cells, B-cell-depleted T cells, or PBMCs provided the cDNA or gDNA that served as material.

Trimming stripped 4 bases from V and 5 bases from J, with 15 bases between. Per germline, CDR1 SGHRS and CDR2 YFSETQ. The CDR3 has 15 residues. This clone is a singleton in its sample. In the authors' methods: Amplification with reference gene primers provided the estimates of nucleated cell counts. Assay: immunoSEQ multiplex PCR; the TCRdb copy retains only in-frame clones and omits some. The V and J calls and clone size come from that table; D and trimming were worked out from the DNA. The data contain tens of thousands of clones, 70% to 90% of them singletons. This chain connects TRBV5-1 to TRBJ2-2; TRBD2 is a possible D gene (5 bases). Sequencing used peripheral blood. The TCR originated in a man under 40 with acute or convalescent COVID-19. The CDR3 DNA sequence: TGCGCCAGCAGCGCTTTGATGGGAGTAACCGGGGAGCTGTTTTTT. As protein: CASSALMGVTGELFF.